This is a list of T cell receptor beta chains from one sample in a study of cytomegalovirus exposure and HLA in healthy donors. The method was immunoSEQ multiplex PCR; TCRdb's version includes in-frame clones alone and lacks a portion of them. The sample contains about 84,000 clones, around three fifths of which appear only once. Sequenced: PBMCs. The source of these receptors is a middle-aged woman in good health and CMV-seropositive. Each CDR3 is given with its conserved first and last residue. D genes are given only for firm matches. Clone size is shown for a subset of rows, as once, few, many or a class of expanded clone.

d_call	clone_size	j_call	v_call	cdr3_aa	cdr3_nt
-	-	TRBJ1-1	TRBV11-2	CASSLRWGDTEAFF	TGTGCCAGCAGCCTAAGATGGGGAGACACTGAAGCTTTCTTT
-	-	TRBJ2-3	TRBV23-1	CASSQPRDIPFTDTQYF	TGCGCCAGCAGTCAACCTCGGGACATCCCGTTCACAGATACGCAGTATTTT
-	few	TRBJ1-2	TRBV7-2	CASSLGGAGARSGYTF	TGTGCCAGCAGCCTAGGGGGGGCGGGGGCGCGGTCTGGCTACACCTTC
-	-	TRBJ2-7	TRBV4-3	CASSQVQGGEQYF	TGCGCCAGCAGCCAAGTACAGGGCGGCGAGCAGTACTTC
TRBD1	-	TRBJ1-2	TRBV7-2	CASSFPGQGYYGYTF	TGTGCCAGCAGCTTTCCGGGACAGGGGTACTATGGCTACACCTTC
TRBD2	-	TRBJ2-7	TRBV27	CASSRLAGSMNF	TGTGCCAGCAGTCGACTAGCGGGGAGCATGAACTTC
TRBD1	-	TRBJ2-2	TRBV7-3	CASSPLDRGLSGELFF	TGTGCCAGCAGCCCTCTGGACAGGGGGCTTAGCGGGGAGCTGTTTTTT
TRBD1	-	TRBJ1-1	TRBV19	CASISPGQARGRTEAFF	TGTGCCAGTATCAGCCCGGGACAGGCTAGGGGCCGCACTGAAGCTTTCTTT
TRBD2	-	TRBJ2-2	TRBV5-1	CASSYKGLAGTNIGGELFF	TGCGCCAGCAGCTACAAGGGACTAGCGGGAACGAATATTGGCGGGGAGCTGTTTTTT
-	-	TRBJ2-2	TRBV7-6	CASSALANTGELFF	TGTGCCAGCAGCGCCCTAGCGAACACCGGGGAGCTGTTTTTT
-	-	TRBJ1-1	TRBV7-2	CASNLDRLTAEAFF	TGTGCCAGCAACCTTGACAGACTCACCGCTGAAGCTTTCTTT
-	-	TRBJ2-2	TRBV7-2	CASSLVAGNTGELFF	TGTGCCAGCAGCTTAGTTGCAGGGAACACCGGGGAGCTGTTTTTT
TRBD1	-	TRBJ1-1	TRBV18	CASSPTGDEAFF	TGTGCCAGCTCACCTACAGGGGACGAAGCTTTCTTT
-	-	TRBJ1-2	TRBV20-1	CRSTENYGYTF	TGCAGATCGACAGAAAACTATGGCTACACCTTC
TRBD2	few	TRBJ2-3	TRBV27	CASSGASGSWTDTQYF	TGTGCCAGCAGTGGCGCTAGCGGGAGTTGGACAGATACGCAGTATTTT
TRBD2	few	TRBJ2-2	TRBV10-2	CASSERRLAGNTGELFF	TGCGCCAGCAGTGAACGTCGTCTAGCGGGAAACACCGGGGAGCTGTTTTTT
TRBD2	-	TRBJ2-3	TRBV9	CASSAHPAGGTDTQYF	TGTGCCAGCAGCGCCCACCCAGCGGGAGGGACAGATACGCAGTATTTT
-	-	TRBJ1-1	TRBV5-1	CASSAREGGNTEAFF	TGCGCCAGCAGCGCGCGGGAGGGAGGAAACACTGAAGCTTTCTTT
-	-	TRBJ2-2	TRBV11-2	CASSPSVGELFF	TGTGCCAGCAGCCCTAGCGTCGGGGAGCTGTTTTTT
-	-	TRBJ1-5	TRBV7-8	CASSLDAYSNQPQHF	TGTGCCAGCAGCTTAGATGCCTATAGCAATCAGCCCCAGCATTTT
-	-	TRBJ2-5	TRBV9	CASSVAQQETQYF	TGTGCCAGCAGCGTAGCCCAACAAGAGACCCAGTACTTC
-	-	TRBJ2-2	TRBV11-2	CASSLLGGPTGELFF	TGTGCCAGCAGCTTATTAGGCGGGCCCACCGGGGAGCTGTTTTTT
-	-	TRBJ1-5	TRBV19	CASSMRQGTQPQHF	TGTGCCAGTAGTATGCGGCAGGGAACTCAGCCCCAGCATTTT
-	-	TRBJ2-3	TRBV27	CASSPLGSGPSTDTQYF	TGTGCCAGCAGTCCCCTGGGTAGCGGCCCTAGCACAGATACGCAGTATTTT
-	-	TRBJ2-1	TRBV5-1	CASSPRDRSNEQFF	TGCGCCAGCAGCCCCCGAGACAGGAGTAATGAGCAGTTCTTC
-	-	TRBJ1-2	TRBV30	CAWSVDGTRVSDYGYTF	TGTGCCTGGAGTGTAGATGGGACACGGGTTTCGGACTATGGCTACACCTTC
-	-	TRBJ2-3	TRBV9	CASSVVADTQYF	TGTGCCAGCAGCGTAGTAGCAGATACGCAGTATTTT
-	-	TRBJ1-2	TRBV6-5	CASSYSGRGQGYTF	TGTGCCAGCAGTTACTCGGGGAGGGGCCAGGGCTACACCTTC
TRBD1	-	TRBJ1-4	TRBV28	CASRLEGAANEKLFF	TGTGCCAGCAGACTTGAGGGGGCCGCGAATGAAAAACTGTTTTTT
-	-	TRBJ1-1	TRBV6-1	CASSPGQNTEAFF	TGTGCCAGCAGCCCGGGACAGAACACTGAAGCTTTCTTT
-	-	TRBJ2-7	TRBV5-1	CASRGAGHYEQYF	TGCGCCAGCAGAGGCGCAGGGCACTACGAGCAGTACTTC
-	-	TRBJ2-1	TRBV4-1	CASSHPWGEYNEQFF	TGCGCCAGCAGCCATCCTTGGGGGGAGTACAATGAGCAGTTCTTC
-	-	TRBJ1-2	TRBV28	CASSRSFEALGDYGYTF	TGTGCCAGCAGTCGATCCTTTGAAGCCTTAGGGGACTATGGCTACACCTTC
TRBD1	few	TRBJ1-2	TRBV6-6	CASDRGALIAYGYTF	TGTGCCAGTGACAGGGGCGCCCTTATCGCCTATGGCTACACCTTC
TRBD1	-	TRBJ1-1	TRBV4-1	CASKFMDRGDTEAFF	TGCGCCAGCAAATTCATGGACAGGGGGGACACTGAAGCTTTCTTT
TRBD1	-	TRBJ2-7	TRBV5-6	CASSSGPGQENEQYF	TGTGCCAGCAGCTCGGGACCGGGACAGGAAAACGAGCAGTACTTC
TRBD2	-	TRBJ2-7	TRBV10-3	CAISETAGGYEQYF	TGTGCCATCAGTGAGACGGCCGGGGGGTACGAGCAGTACTTC
TRBD2	-	TRBJ2-7	TRBV5-4	CASSLSSGYEQYF	TGTGCCAGCAGCTTATCTAGCGGGTACGAGCAGTACTTC
TRBD2	-	TRBJ2-5	TRBV2	CAIPGGQRYQETQYF	TGTGCCATACCGGGGGGGCAGAGGTACCAAGAGACCCAGTACTTC
TRBD1	few	TRBJ1-2	TRBV19	CASSTPGTGNYGYTF	TGTGCCAGTAGTACCCCTGGGACAGGGAACTATGGCTACACCTTC
-	few	TRBJ2-7	TRBV28	CASKSSSYEQYF	TGTGCCAGCAAGAGTAGCTCCTACGAGCAGTACTTC
TRBD1	-	TRBJ1-1	TRBV25-1	CASKGQGFEAFF	TGTGCCAGCAAGGGACAGGGGTTTGAAGCTTTCTTT
TRBD1	-	TRBJ1-2	TRBV9	CASSGRDREYGYTF	TGTGCCAGCAGCGGCCGGGACAGGGAGTATGGCTACACCTTC
-	-	TRBJ2-2	TRBV27	CASSLGGAGTGELFF	TGTGCCAGCAGTTTAGGCGGGGCGGGTACCGGGGAGCTGTTTTTT
-	once	TRBJ2-5	TRBV28	CASSFSLQETQYF	TGTGCCAGCAGTTTTTCTCTACAAGAGACCCAGTACTTC
TRBD1	few	TRBJ2-6	TRBV7-3	CASSWDSGSGANVLTF	TGTGCCAGCAGTTGGGACAGCGGCTCTGGGGCCAACGTCCTGACTTTC
TRBD2	-	TRBJ2-2	TRBV2	CASRTSGRSGELFF	TGTGCCAGCAGGACTAGCGGCCGCTCCGGGGAGCTGTTTTTT
TRBD2	-	TRBJ2-7	TRBV7-2	CASSSSGSPPYEQYF	TGTGCCAGCAGCTCGAGCGGGAGTCCGCCCTACGAGCAGTACTTC
-	-	TRBJ1-2	TRBV19	CASSIMGRVDDYGYTF	TGTGCCAGTAGTATAATGGGCAGGGTTGACGACTATGGCTACACCTTC
-	-	TRBJ1-4	TRBV7-9	CASSLKEKLFF	TGTGCCAGCAGCCTTAAAGAAAAACTGTTTTTT
TRBD2	-	TRBJ2-1	TRBV4-3	CASSQDSSGSYNEQFF	TGCGCCAGCAGCCAAGATTCGAGCGGGAGCTACAATGAGCAGTTCTTC
-	-	TRBJ2-3	TRBV7-2	CASSYNGLASTDTQYF	TGTGCCAGCAGTTATAACGGACTGGCCAGCACAGATACGCAGTATTTT
-	-	TRBJ1-2	TRBV29-1	CSVPRGANYGYTF	TGCAGCGTTCCGCGGGGGGCTAACTATGGCTACACCTTC
-	-	TRBJ1-5	TRBV20-1	CSVYGNQPQHF	TGCAGTGTATACGGTAATCAGCCCCAGCATTTT
TRBD1	-	TRBJ2-1	TRBV7-2	CASSSRTGYNEQFF	TGTGCCAGCAGCTCACGGACAGGCTACAATGAGCAGTTCTTC
TRBD1	few	TRBJ1-5	TRBV18	CASSQETGWGQPQHF	TGTGCCAGCTCACAGGAGACAGGGTGGGGTCAGCCCCAGCATTTT
TRBD1	-	TRBJ1-1	TRBV28	CASSSLQGAETEAFF	TGTGCCAGCAGCTCTCTACAGGGGGCCGAGACTGAAGCTTTCTTT
TRBD2	-	TRBJ2-7	TRBV29-1	CSVEGGLAGVYEQYF	TGCAGCGTTGAGGGAGGGTTAGCGGGAGTGTACGAGCAGTACTTC
TRBD1	-	TRBJ1-1	TRBV18	CASSPGTANTEAFF	TGTGCCAGCTCACCCGGGACAGCGAACACTGAAGCTTTCTTT
TRBD1	few	TRBJ1-3	TRBV5-1	CASSPRSGTGLTGNTIYF	TGCGCCAGCAGCCCCCGGTCGGGGACAGGGCTAACAGGAAACACCATATATTTT